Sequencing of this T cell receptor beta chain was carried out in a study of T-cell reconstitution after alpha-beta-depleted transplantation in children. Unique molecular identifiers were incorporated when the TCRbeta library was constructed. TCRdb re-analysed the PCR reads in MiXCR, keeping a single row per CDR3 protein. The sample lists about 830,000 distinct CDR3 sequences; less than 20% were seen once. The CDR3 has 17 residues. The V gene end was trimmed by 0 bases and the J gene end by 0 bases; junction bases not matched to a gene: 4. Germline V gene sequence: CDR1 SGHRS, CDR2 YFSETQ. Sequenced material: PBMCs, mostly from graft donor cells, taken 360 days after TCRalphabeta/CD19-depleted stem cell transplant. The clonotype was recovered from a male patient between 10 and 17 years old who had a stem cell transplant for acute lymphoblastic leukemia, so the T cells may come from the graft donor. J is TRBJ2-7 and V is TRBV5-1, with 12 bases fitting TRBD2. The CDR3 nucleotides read TGCGCCAGCAGCTTGGAAGCTAGCGGGAGGGCCTCCTACGAGCAGTACTTC. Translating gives CASSLEASGRASYEQYF.